This T cell receptor beta chain was found in a study of blood T cell repertoires in COVID-19. The V segment lost 5 bases and the J segment 5 bases; nucleotides outside the gene matches: 10. In germline, CDR1 is MNHEY, CDR2 SVGEGT. The CDR3 loop spans 16 amino acids. Profiled with immunoSEQ multiplex PCR; TCRdb holds only in-frame clones, not every one. The sample lists roughly 300,000 clones; over 80% were seen once. Sequencing input: peripheral blood. This chain links TRBV6-2 or TRBV6-3 with TRBJ2-1; 9 nucleotides match TRBD2. This receptor was obtained from a woman aged 40 to 50 who had recovered from COVID-19. The CDR3 sequence: CASSRPLAGLNNEQFF. The CDR3 DNA reads TGTGCCAGCAGTCGCCCCCTAGCGGGATTAAACAATGAGCAGTTCTTC.